This T cell receptor (beta chain) was captured by sequencing in a study of blood T cell repertoires in COVID-19 (dated by TCRdb to the early 2020s). For context, the study as a whole: Samples covering the acute and convalescent phases of COVID-19 were provided by collaborators in the United States, Italy and Spain. Subjects who had been exposed to COVID-19, were actively infected with it, or had recovered from it provided the deeply sampled blood TCRbeta repertoires that made up the dataset. A de-identified subject ID, COVID-19 status, age in years and sex were almost always included in the sample metadata. The samples were drawn from two sources: the first 160 participants of the ongoing ImmuneRACE study, and approximately 1,300 subjects contributed by 6 global collaborators. Where HLA class I and class II types were available, the types were taken from metadata supplied by the sample provider, not from assay-based typing. The prospective study material was composed of cDNA or gDNA derived from T cells, B-cell-depleted T cells, or PBMCs. The repertoires were made available in a free public database intended to serve as a resource for research on the immune response to SARS-CoV-2.

What the research found in general, with its limitations: How much clinical and demographic metadata was included differed by source and by participant, and the metadata was provided uncurated.

Remarks on this clone: The clone's antigen remains unknown. Qualities for individual bases were not recorded, and no much larger clone is one base off.

The immunoSEQ Assay, a bias-controlled multiplex PCR, was used to amplify TCRbeta CDR3 regions from genomic DNA. Processing in the source paper ran as follows. Nucleated cell counts per sample were estimated from amplification of reference gene primers within the assay. Sequence reads were collapsed and filtered to measure the absolute abundance of every unique TCRbeta CDR3 rearrangement. For each sample, productive Simpson clonality was calculated as the square root of Simpson's diversity index across productive rearrangements. The clones in this table, taken by TCRdb from immuneACCESS, are in-frame only. Not every clone is retained; where verified, under half of the shortfall comes from an unresolved V gene, and the cause of the rest is unknown. D and trimming come from the DNA, and the V and J calls and clone size come from that table. The sample table records roughly 200,000 clones; 75% to 80% of these occur just once. Just over 8.5% of the sample lies in the top ten.

The CDR3 covers 15 residues, taking in both the cysteine and the phenylalanine. The DNA shown is the 45-base CDR3, in frame from base 1. The germline V gene gives CDR1 as ENHRY and CDR2 as SYGVKD. The V end loses 3 bases and the J end loses 2 bases, and a stretch of 11 bases separates them. Each collaborating institution followed its own protocols to collect whole blood in K2EDTA tubes. Collaborator samples were shipped for TCRbeta analysis as frozen whole blood, isolated PBMCs, or DNA extracted from either sample type. The sequenced sample consisted of peripheral blood. This TCR came from a woman aged 45-65 years with active or convalescent COVID-19. The sequence links TRBV10-3 to TRBJ1-5; the D gene lacks a confident call. For the CDR3, the sequence is CAISDSGEGNQPQHF. In nucleotides, the sequence is TGTGCCATCAGTGATTCCGGGGAAGGCAATCAGCCCCAGCATTTT.